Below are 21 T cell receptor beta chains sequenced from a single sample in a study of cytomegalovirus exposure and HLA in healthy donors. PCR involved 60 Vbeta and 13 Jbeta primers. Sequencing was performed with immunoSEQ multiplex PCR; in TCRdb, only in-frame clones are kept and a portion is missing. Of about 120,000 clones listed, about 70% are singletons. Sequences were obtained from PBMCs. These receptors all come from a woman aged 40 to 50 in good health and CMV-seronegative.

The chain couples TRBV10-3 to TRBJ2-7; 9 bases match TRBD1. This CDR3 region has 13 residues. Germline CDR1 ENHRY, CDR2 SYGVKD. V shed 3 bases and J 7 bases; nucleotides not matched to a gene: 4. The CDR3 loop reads CAISEQGAVEQYF. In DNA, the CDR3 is TGTGCCATCAGTGAACAGGGGGCTGTTGAGCAGTACTTC.

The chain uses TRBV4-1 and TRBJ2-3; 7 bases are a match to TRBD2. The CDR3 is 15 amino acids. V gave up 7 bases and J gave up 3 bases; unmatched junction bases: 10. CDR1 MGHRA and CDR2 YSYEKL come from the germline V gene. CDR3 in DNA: TGCGCCAGCAAATTCGTCGGACTAGGAACAGATACGCAGTATTTT. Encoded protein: CASKFVGLGTDTQYF.

CDR3 nucleotide sequence: TGTGCCAGCAGTCGGGCGACAGGGGTCCGAAACGACTATGGCTACACCTTC. Protein product: CASSRATGVRNDYGYTF. The chain combines TRBV27 with TRBJ1-2; 8 bases line up with TRBD1. The CDR3 covers 17 residues. Germline CDR1 and CDR2: MNHEY and SMNVEV (reference sequence). V was clipped by 5 bases and J by 3 bases; unmatched bases: 14.

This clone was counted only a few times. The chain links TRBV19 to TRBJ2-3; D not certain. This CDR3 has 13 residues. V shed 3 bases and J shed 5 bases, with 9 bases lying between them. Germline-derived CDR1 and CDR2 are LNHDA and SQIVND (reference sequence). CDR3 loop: CASSMGRRDTQYF. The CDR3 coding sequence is TGTGCCAGTAGTATGGGTCGGAGAGATACGCAGTATTTT.

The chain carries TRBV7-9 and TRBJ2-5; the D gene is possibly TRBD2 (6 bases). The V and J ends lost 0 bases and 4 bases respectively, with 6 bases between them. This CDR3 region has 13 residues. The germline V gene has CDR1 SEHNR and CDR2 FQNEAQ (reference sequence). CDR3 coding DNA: TGTGCCAGCAGCTTAGCGGAGGGAGAGACCCAGTACTTC. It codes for CASSLAEGETQYF.

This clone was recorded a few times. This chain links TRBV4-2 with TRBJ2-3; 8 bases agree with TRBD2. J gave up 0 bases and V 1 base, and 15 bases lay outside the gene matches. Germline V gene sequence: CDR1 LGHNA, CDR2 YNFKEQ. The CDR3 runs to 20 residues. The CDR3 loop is CASSQVAGGGGDTSTDTQYF. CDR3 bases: TGTGCCAGCAGCCAAGTCGCCGGGGGGGGTGGGGATACTAGCACAGATACGCAGTATTTT.

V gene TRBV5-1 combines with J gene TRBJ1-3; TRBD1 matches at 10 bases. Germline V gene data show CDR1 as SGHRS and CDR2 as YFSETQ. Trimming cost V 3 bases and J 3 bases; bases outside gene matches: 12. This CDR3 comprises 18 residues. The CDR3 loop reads CASSSGQGNSGGGNTIYF. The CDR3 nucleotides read TGCGCCAGCAGCTCGGGACAGGGGAACTCGGGAGGTGGAAACACCATATATTTT. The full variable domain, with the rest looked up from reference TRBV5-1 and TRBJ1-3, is KAGVTQTPRYLIKTRGQQVTLSCSPISGHRSVSWYQQTPGQGLQFLFEYFSETQRNKGNFPGRFSGRQFSNSRSEMNVSTLELGDSALYLCASSSGQGNSGGGNTIYFGEGSWLTVV.

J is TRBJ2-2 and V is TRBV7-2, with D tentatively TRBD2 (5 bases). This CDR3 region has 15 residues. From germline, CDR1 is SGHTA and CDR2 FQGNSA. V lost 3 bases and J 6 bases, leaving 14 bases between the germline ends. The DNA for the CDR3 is TGTGCCAGCAGCTTGGAACCAATAGCGTCCGGGGAGCTGTTTTTT. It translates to CASSLEPIASGELFF.

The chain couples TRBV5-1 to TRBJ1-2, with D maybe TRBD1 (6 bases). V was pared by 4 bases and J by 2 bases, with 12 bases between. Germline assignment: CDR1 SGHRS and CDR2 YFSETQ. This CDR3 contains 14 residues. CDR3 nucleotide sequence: TGCGCCAGCAGCCAGGACGGACAGAACTATGGCTACACCTTC. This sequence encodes CASSQDGQNYGYTF.

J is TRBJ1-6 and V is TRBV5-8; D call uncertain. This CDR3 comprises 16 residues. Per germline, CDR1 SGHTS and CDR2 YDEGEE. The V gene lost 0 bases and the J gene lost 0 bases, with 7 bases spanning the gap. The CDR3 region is CASSLDGSSYNSPLHF. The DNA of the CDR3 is TGTGCCAGCAGCTTGGATGGCAGCTCCTATAATTCACCCCTCCACTTT.

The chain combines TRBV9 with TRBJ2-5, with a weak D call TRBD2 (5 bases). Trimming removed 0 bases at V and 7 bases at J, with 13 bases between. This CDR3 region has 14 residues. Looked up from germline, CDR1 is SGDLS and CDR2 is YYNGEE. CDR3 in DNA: TGTGCCAGCAGCGTAGTGGAGGACCGGGGGACCCAGTACTTC. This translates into CASSVVEDRGTQYF. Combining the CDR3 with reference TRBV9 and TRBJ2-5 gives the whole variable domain DSGVTQTPKHLITATGQRVTLRCSPRSGDLSVYWYQQSLDQGLQFLIQYYNGEERAKGNILERFSAQQFPDLHSELNLSSLELGDSALYFCASSVVEDRGTQYFGPGTRLLVL.

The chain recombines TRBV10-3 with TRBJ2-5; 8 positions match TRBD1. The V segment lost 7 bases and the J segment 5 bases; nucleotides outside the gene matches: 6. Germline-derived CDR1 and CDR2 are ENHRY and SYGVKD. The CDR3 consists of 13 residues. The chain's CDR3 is CAINGQGTETQYF. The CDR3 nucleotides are TGTGCCATCAATGGACAGGGCACTGAGACCCAGTACTTC.

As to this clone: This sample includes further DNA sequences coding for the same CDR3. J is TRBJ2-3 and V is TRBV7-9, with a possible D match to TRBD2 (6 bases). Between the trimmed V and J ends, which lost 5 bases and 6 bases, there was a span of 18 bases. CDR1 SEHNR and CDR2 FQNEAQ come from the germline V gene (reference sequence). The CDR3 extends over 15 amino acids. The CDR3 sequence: CASSPPGGLRDTQYF. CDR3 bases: TGTGCCAGCAGCCCACCAGGAGGGCTACGGGATACGCAGTATTTT.

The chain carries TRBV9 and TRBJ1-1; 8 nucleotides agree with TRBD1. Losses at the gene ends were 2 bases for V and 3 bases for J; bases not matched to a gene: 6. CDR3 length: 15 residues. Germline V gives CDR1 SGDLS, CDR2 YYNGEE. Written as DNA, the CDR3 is TGTGCCAGCAGCGTCCAGGGGGCAAAGGACACTGAAGCTTTCTTT. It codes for CASSVQGAKDTEAFF.

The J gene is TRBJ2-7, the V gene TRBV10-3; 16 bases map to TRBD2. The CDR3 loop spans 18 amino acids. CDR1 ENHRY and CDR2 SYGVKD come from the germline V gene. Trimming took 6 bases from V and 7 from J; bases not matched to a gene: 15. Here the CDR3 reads CAIRGPGTSGRASREQYF. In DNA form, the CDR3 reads TGTGCCATCAGGGGGCCCGGGACTAGCGGGAGGGCCTCTCGGGAGCAGTACTTC.

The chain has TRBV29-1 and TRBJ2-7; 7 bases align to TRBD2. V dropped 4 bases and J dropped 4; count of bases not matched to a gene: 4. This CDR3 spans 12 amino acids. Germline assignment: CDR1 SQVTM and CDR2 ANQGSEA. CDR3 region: CSVVISGYEQYF. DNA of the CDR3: TGCAGCGTTGTTATTAGCGGGTACGAGCAGTACTTC.

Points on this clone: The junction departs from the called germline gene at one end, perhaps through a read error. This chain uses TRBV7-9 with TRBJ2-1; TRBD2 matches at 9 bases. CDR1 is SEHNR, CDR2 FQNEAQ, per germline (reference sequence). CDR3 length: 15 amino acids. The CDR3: CSSSLALSGRNEQFF. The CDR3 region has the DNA TGTTCCAGCAGCTTAGCGCTTAGCGGGAGAAATGAGCAGTTCTTC. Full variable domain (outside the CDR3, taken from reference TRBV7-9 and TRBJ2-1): DTGVSQNPRHKITKRGQNVTFRCDPISEHNRLYWYRQTLGQGPEFLTYFQNEAQLEKSRLLSDRFSAERPKGSFSTLEIQRTEQGDSAMYLCSSSLALSGRNEQFFGPGTRLTVL.

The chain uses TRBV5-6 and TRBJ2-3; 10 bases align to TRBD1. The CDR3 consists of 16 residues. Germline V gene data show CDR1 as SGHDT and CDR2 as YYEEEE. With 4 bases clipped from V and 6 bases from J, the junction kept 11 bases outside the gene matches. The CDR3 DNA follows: TGTGCCAGCAGCCCTGGAAGGGACAGGGGCGCGGATACGCAGTATTTT. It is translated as CASSPGRDRGADTQYF. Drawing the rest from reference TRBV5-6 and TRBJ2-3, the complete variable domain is DAGVTQSPTHLIKTRGQQVTLRCSPKSGHDTVSWYQQALGQGPQFIFQYYEEEERQRGNFPDRFSGHQFPNYSSELNVNALLLGDSALYLCASSPGRDRGADTQYFGPGTRLTVL.

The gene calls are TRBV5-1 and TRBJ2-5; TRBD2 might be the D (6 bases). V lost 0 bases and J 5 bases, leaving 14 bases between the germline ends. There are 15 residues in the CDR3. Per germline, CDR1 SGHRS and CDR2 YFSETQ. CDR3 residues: CASSLVGRGEETQYF. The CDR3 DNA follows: TGCGCCAGCAGCTTGGTTGGGCGGGGAGAGGAGACCCAGTACTTC.

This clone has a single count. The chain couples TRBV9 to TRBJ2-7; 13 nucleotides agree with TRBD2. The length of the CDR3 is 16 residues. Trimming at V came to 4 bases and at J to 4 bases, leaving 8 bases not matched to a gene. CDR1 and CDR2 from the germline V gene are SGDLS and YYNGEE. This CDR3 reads CASSPRLAGGSYEQYF. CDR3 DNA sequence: TGTGCCAGCAGCCCAAGACTAGCGGGGGGATCATACGAGCAGTACTTC.

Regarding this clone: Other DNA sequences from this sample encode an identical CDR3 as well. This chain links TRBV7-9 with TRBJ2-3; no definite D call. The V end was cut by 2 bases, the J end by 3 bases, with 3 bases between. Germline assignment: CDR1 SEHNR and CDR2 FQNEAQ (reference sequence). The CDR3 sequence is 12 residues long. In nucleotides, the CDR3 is TGTGCCAGCAGCTTATCTACAGATACGCAGTATTTT. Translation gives CASSLSTDTQYF.